The following is a T cell receptor (beta chain) sequence with its context. What it binds is not known. A much more abundant neighbour one base away suggests this may be a read error. The germline V gene encodes CDR1 LGHNA and CDR2 YSLEER. This CDR3 has 19 amino acids. These data come from a study of post-analysis software for immune sequencing data. Study-wide results and caveats: When patients were compared with controls, about 5 TRBV segments were more frequent, TRBV5-6, TRBV5-1 and TRBV20-1 among them. The authors found that F measure strongly co-clustered same-batch samples. Patients with multiple sclerosis recorded significantly lower normalized Chao1 diversity than controls, the study found.

Unique molecular identifiers were present in the TCR beta cDNA libraries. The yield from roughly 1 to 10 million T cells was some 500,000 cDNA molecules in total. One entry per CDR3 protein results from TCRdb running MiXCR on the PCR reads. The data hold hundreds of thousands of distinct CDR3 sequences, with 30% observed a single time. The rearrangement uses TRBV4-3 and TRBJ2-1; D possibly corresponds to TRBD2 (6 bases). With the DNA end fitting TRBJ2-7 better, the J assignment may be wrong. The specimen sequenced was blood. The receptor was isolated from a girl aged 5-17 years with multiple sclerosis. CDR3 DNA: TGCGCCAGCAGCCAAGATGGGGAGGTCGACCCGAGCTCCTACAATGAGCAGTACTTC. Translating gives CASSQDGEVDPSSYNEQYF.